Below are 14 T cell receptor beta chains sequenced from a single sample in a study of shared clonotypes between healthy human individuals. TCRdb's table, derived via immunoSEQ multiplex PCR, lists solely in-frame clones and lacks some. Found here are under 1,100,000 clones, about 76% of them singletons; the top ten hold about 1.5%. The specimen was memory CD4+ T cells sorted from blood. Subset reported: CD45RA-negative fraction. The source of these receptors is a man aged 18 to 30 in good health.

This chain connects TRBV28 to TRBJ2-7; a possible D gene is TRBD1 (5 bases). V gave up 3 bases and J gave up 3 bases, with 12 bases separating them. The CDR3 runs to 14 residues. Germline V gives CDR1 MDHEN, CDR2 SYDVKM. The CDR3 protein is CASSFLGVDYEQYF. Here the CDR3 DNA reads TGTGCCAGCAGTTTCTTAGGGGTGGACTACGAGCAGTACTTC. The entire variable domain, with the rest obtained from reference TRBV28 and TRBJ2-7, is as follows: DVKVTQSSRYLVKRTGEKVFLECVQDMDHENMFWYRQDPGLGLRLIYFSYDVKMKEKGDIPEGYSVSREKKERFSLILESASTNQTSMYLCASSFLGVDYEQYFGPGTRLTVT.

This sequence joins TRBV5-4 and TRBJ1-4; a possible D gene is TRBD1 (6 bases). The CDR3 has 13 amino acids. Germline V gene sequence: CDR1 SGHNT, CDR2 YYREEE (reference sequence). Trimming cost V 5 bases and J 5 bases, with 10 bases left between them. The DNA for the CDR3 is TGTGCCAGCAGACGGACAGTGAATGAAAAACTGTTTTTT. Its protein product is CASRRTVNEKLFF. The entire variable domain, with the rest obtained from reference TRBV5-4 and TRBJ1-4, is as follows: ETGVTQSPTHLIKTRGQQVTLRCSSQSGHNTVSWYQQALGQGPQFIFQYYREEENGRGNFPPRFSGLQFPNYSSELNVNALELDDSALYLCASRRTVNEKLFFGSGTQLSVL.

The chain is built from TRBV19 and TRBJ1-1; TRBD1 agrees at 8 bases. Unmatched junction bases numbered 7, after V lost 2 bases and J lost 5 bases. Germline values: CDR1 LNHDA, CDR2 SQIVND (reference sequence). The CDR3 consists of 15 residues. CDR3 region: CASSIPGGVGTEAFF. The CDR3 DNA reads TGTGCCAGTAGTATACCAGGGGGCGTCGGGACTGAAGCTTTCTTT.

This clone was seen at least ten times. V is TRBV5-6 and J is TRBJ1-5, with a possible D match to TRBD1 (6 bases). CDR1 and CDR2 (germline): SGHDT, YYEEEE. V was cut by 4 bases and J by 3 bases, with 17 bases left in between. The length of the CDR3 is 16 residues. The CDR3 nucleotides read TGTGCCAGCAGCCGGGGCCGGGACATCGTCAATCAGCCCCAGCATTTT. This encodes CASSRGRDIVNQPQHF.

The chain employs TRBV11-2 and TRBJ1-2; unclear D gene. Germline-derived CDR1 and CDR2 are SGHAT and FQNNGV. V was shortened by 10 bases and J by 3 bases, with 24 bases between the two germline ends. The CDR3 runs to 16 residues. The CDR3 DNA follows: TGTGCCACCAAAACCGGACCGTTTATGATCGACTATGGCTACACCTTC. Its protein is CATKTGPFMIDYGYTF. Variable domain in full (rest from reference TRBV11-2 and TRBJ1-2): EAGVAQSPRYKIIEKRQSVAFWCNPISGHATLYWYQQILGQGPKLLIQFQNNGVVDDSQLPKDRFSAERLKGVDSTLKIQPAKLEDSAVYLCATKTGPFMIDYGYTFGSGTRLTVV.

This sequence joins TRBV10-2 and TRBJ2-3, with D perhaps being TRBD1 or TRBD2 (5 bases each). The CDR3 is 12 residues long. The V gene's germline CDR1 is WSHSY and CDR2 SAAADI. Deletions cut 8 bases from V and 6 bases from J, with 12 bases between. The CDR3 nucleotides read TGCGCCAGCTGGGACCTAGGGGATACGCAGTATTTT. This sequence encodes CASWDLGDTQYF.

This clone was seen once. The rearrangement uses TRBV2 and TRBJ1-6, with a tentative D call TRBD1 (6 bases). This CDR3 is built from 15 residues. Trimming left V 3 bases short and J 7 bases short, with 13 bases between. Per germline, CDR1 SNHLY and CDR2 FYNNEI. In DNA form, the CDR3 reads TGTGCCAGCAGTGAGGAGGGGGACAACAATTCACCCCTCCACTTT. Residues: CASSEEGDNNSPLHF. Supplemented by reference TRBV2 and TRBJ1-6, the full variable domain reads EPEVTQTPSHQVTQMGQEVILRCVPISNHLYFYWYRQILGQKVEFLVSFYNNEISEKSEIFDDQFSVERPDGSNFTLKIRSTKLEDSAMYFCASSEEGDNNSPLHFGNGTRLTVT.

The chain couples TRBV19 to TRBJ1-5, with D unresolved. CDR3 size: 17 residues. Germline V CDR1 and CDR2: LNHDA, SQIVND (reference sequence). V lost 0 bases and J 7 bases, leaving 19 bases between the germline ends. In DNA form, the CDR3 reads TGTGCCAGTAGTATAGATCTTGTGTATTTTTCACACCAGCCCCAGCATTTT. Protein sequence: CASSIDLVYFSHQPQHF.

The V gene is TRBV2, the J gene TRBJ2-7; D is undetermined. The V and J ends lost 1 base and 2 bases respectively, with 9 bases between them. Germline CDR1 reads SNHLY; CDR2 reads FYNNEI. There are 14 residues in the CDR3. This chain's CDR3 is CASSEGRSTYEQYF. The CDR3 bases are TGTGCCAGCAGTGAAGGTAGGAGCACCTACGAGCAGTACTTC.

A note on this clone: Other DNA sequences in this specimen translate into the identical CDR3. The chain joins TRBV27 to TRBJ2-7; D may be TRBD1 (6 bases). Trimming removed 4 bases at V and 0 bases at J, with 10 bases between. Germline assignment: CDR1 MNHEY and CDR2 SMNVEV (reference sequence). CDR3 length: 14 amino acids. This chain's CDR3 is CASSYRASSYEQYF. For the CDR3, the DNA is TGTGCCAGCAGTTACAGGGCAAGCTCCTACGAGCAGTACTTC.

A few counts support this clone. V usage is TRBV4-1 and J usage is TRBJ2-3, with 10 bases matching TRBD2. CDR3 size: 17 residues. Looked up from germline, CDR1 is MGHRA and CDR2 is YSYEKL. V gave up 4 bases and J gave up 3 bases; unmatched junction bases: 10. The CDR3 spells CASSRTWLAGETDTQYF. The CDR3 DNA is TGCGCCAGCAGCCGGACCTGGCTAGCGGGGGAAACAGATACGCAGTATTTT.

In this sample, this clone turned up a few times. The chain links TRBV27 to TRBJ1-6, with 8 bases that match TRBD1. V shed 3 bases, J shed 10 bases, and the junction held 8 bases outside the gene matches. Germline V lookup: CDR1 MNHEY, CDR2 SMNVEV (reference sequence). The CDR3 loop spans 15 amino acids. The CDR3 is CASSLSQGAGSPLHF. For the CDR3, the DNA is TGTGCCAGCAGTTTGTCCCAGGGGGCTGGCTCACCCCTCCACTTT.

As to this clone: Other nucleotide sequences from this sample produce the same CDR3. The chain links TRBV5-1 to TRBJ2-2; D uncertain. The germline CDR1 and CDR2 sequences are SGHRS and YFSETQ. V lost 0 bases, J lost 4 bases, and 10 bases lay in between. The CDR3 is made up of 15 amino acids. CDR3 amino acids: CASSLEAGTTGELFF. As DNA, the CDR3 is TGCGCCAGCAGCTTGGAAGCAGGTACCACCGGGGAGCTGTTTTTT.

The J gene is TRBJ2-5, the V gene TRBV4-1, with 9 bases that match TRBD2. Per the germline V gene, CDR1 is MGHRA and CDR2 is YSYEKL. The CDR3 spans 15 residues. The junction had 10 bases not matched to a gene; V was cut back by 6 bases and J by 5 bases. The CDR3 region has the DNA TGCGCCAGCAGGCCCCCGGGACTAGCTGGGGAGACCCAGTACTTC. Protein: CASRPPGLAGETQYF.